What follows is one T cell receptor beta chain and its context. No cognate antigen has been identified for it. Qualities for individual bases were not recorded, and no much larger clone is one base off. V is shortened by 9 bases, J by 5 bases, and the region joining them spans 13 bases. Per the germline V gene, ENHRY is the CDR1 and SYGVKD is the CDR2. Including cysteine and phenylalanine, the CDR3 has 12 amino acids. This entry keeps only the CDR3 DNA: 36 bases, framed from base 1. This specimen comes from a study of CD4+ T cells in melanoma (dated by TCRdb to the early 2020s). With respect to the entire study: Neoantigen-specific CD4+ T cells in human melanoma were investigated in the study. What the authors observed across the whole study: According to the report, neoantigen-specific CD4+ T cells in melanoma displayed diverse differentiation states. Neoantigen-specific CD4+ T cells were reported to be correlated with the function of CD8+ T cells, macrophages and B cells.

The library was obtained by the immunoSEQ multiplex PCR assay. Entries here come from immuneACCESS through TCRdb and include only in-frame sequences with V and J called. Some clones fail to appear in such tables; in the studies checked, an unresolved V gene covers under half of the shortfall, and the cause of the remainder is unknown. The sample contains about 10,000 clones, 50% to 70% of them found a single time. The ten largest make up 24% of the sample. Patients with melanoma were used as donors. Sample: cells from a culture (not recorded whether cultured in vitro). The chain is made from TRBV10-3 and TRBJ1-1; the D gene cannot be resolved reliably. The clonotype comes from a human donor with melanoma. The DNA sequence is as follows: TGTGCCATTTCAAGAAGCGGGACTGAAGCTTTCTTT. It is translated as CAISRSGTEAFF.